This passage covers 20 T cell receptor beta chains from one sample sequenced in a study of CD8+CD57+ T cells in acquired aplastic anemia. Only patients with CD8+CD57+ cell expansion on flow cytometry were chosen for sequencing. Using genomic DNA as the template, TCR beta VDJ and CDR3 profiling was carried out. TCRdb used MiXCR to reprocess the reads, holding one entry per CDR3 protein. The data hold under 200,000 distinct CDR3 sequences, with over 70% observed a single time. The sequencing sample was made of sorted CD4+, CD8+, or CD8+CD57+ T cells (not recorded which) from PBMCs. Receptors originate from a human donor with aplastic anemia.

This clonotype was detected only a few times. V is TRBV2 and J is TRBJ2-7; D is unresolved. CDR3 length: 14 amino acids. Trimming removed 2 bases at V and 6 bases at J, with 14 bases between. CDR1 is SNHLY and CDR2 is FYNNEI in the germline V gene. The CDR3 loop reads CASSESRTVGEQYF. CDR3 DNA: TGTGCCAGCAGTGAAAGTCGTACAGTCGGCGAGCAGTACTTC.

The chain uses TRBV2 and TRBJ2-2, with 9 bases matching TRBD2. V trimming: 7 bases; J trimming: 3 bases; junction bases outside the gene matches: 3. The CDR3 length is 14 residues. Per the germline V gene, CDR1 is SNHLY and CDR2 is FYNNEI. The CDR3, as DNA: TGTGCCAGCATTCGACTAGCGGACACCGGGGAGCTGTTTTTT. Its protein is CASIRLADTGELFF.

The chain carries TRBV2 and TRBJ2-1; TRBD1 is a possible D gene (5 bases). V was pared by 5 bases and J by 8 bases, with 16 bases between. Germline V lookup: CDR1 SNHLY, CDR2 FYNNEI. The length of the CDR3 is 14 residues. The CDR3 DNA reads TGTGCCAGCAGTAAGCAGGACATTCTGGATGAGCAGTTCTTC. Translation: CASSKQDILDEQFF.

This sequence joins TRBV10-1 and TRBJ2-7; D remains ambiguous. CDR3 length: 15 amino acids. CDR1 is WNHNN, CDR2 SYGVQD, per germline (reference sequence). V was pared by 2 bases and J by 0 bases, with 11 bases between. This CDR3 reads CASSENLLCSYEQYF. CDR3 nucleotides: TGCGCCAGCAGTGAGAACTTACTCTGCTCCTACGAGCAGTACTTC.

The rearrangement uses TRBV11-2 and TRBJ2-7, with 7 bases fitting TRBD2. CDR1 and CDR2 from the germline V gene are SGHAT and FQNNGV. The ends lost 2 bases at V and 6 bases at J; junction bases unmatched: 7. The CDR3 has 14 amino acids. CDR3 protein: CASSLNWEGLEQYF. The CDR3 nucleotides are TGTGCCAGCAGCTTAAATTGGGAGGGCCTCGAGCAGTACTTC.

The chain links TRBV9 to TRBJ2-7; possible D gene TRBD2, 6 bases. Per the germline V gene, CDR1 is SGDLS and CDR2 is YYNGEE. The length of the CDR3 is 14 residues. Trimming cost V 3 bases and J 7 bases, with 17 bases left between them. The CDR3 DNA follows: TGTGCCAGCAGCGGACTAGACTCGGCGGAGGAGCAGTACTTC. It encodes CASSGLDSAEEQYF.

This clonotype was seen repeatedly, ten times or more. The V call is TRBV6-4, the J call TRBJ2-1; 7 bases match TRBD2. The CDR3 has 15 residues. The V gene end was trimmed by 1 base and the J gene end by 7 bases; junction bases not matched to a gene: 7. Germline V lookup: CDR1 MRHNA, CDR2 SNTAGT. Here the CDR3 reads CASSDLAGKGNEQFF. The DNA for the CDR3 is TGTGCCAGCAGTGACTTAGCGGGTAAGGGAAATGAGCAGTTCTTC.

This clonotype was detected only a few times. This chain connects TRBV19 to TRBJ2-7, with D uncertain. The CDR3 spans 12 residues. From germline, CDR1 is LNHDA and CDR2 SQIVND (reference sequence). V was cut by 3 bases and J by 6 bases, with 9 bases left in between. The CDR3 coding sequence is TGTGCCAGTAGTATGTACGGCCTCGAGCAGTACTTC. It yields the protein CASSMYGLEQYF. The full variable domain, with the rest looked up from reference TRBV19 and TRBJ2-7, is DGGITQSPKYLFRKEGQNVTLSCEQNLNHDAMYWYRQDPGQGLRLIYYSQIVNDFQKGDIAEGYSVSREKKESFPLTVTSAQKNPTAFYLCASSMYGLEQYFGPGTRLTVT.

This chain uses TRBV20-1 with TRBJ2-7, with D unresolved. This CDR3 is 13 amino acids long. From germline, CDR1 is DFQATT and CDR2 SNEGSKA (reference sequence). Trimming cost V 3 bases and J 6 bases, with 15 bases left between them. CDR3 DNA: TGCAGTGCTAGTAAGGGCGGACCGGGCGAGCAGTACTTC. Its translation is CSASKGGPGEQYF.

The genes are TRBV20-1 and TRBJ1-5, with a possible D match to TRBD1 (5 bases). The germline V and J ends were trimmed by 3 bases and 6 bases, with 12 bases remaining between them. In germline, CDR1 is DFQATT, CDR2 SNEGSKA (reference sequence). This CDR3 is built from 13 residues. This CDR3 is CSARAGNGQPQHF. CDR3 coding DNA: TGCAGTGCTAGGGCAGGGAACGGTCAGCCCCAGCATTTT.

This clonotype was counted only a few times. The V gene is TRBV3-1, the J gene TRBJ1-2; a weak D match, TRBD1 (5 bases). The CDR3 consists of 15 residues. V was cut by 4 bases and J by 0 bases, with 12 bases left in between. Per the germline V gene, CDR1 is LGHDT and CDR2 is YNNKEL (reference sequence). The DNA of the CDR3 is TGTGCCAGCAGCCTTCTGACAGAAACTAACTATGGCTACACCTTC. Translating gives CASSLLTETNYGYTF.

V usage is TRBV7-9 and J usage is TRBJ1-2; 12 positions match TRBD1. The CDR3 is 17 residues long. V lost 0 bases and J lost 4; bases outside the gene matches: 6. CDR1 and CDR2 from the germline V gene are SEHNR and FQNEAQ (reference sequence). DNA of the CDR3: TGTGCCAGCAGCTTAGCCGGGACAGGGGGCTTTGGCTATGGCTACACCTTC. Encoded protein: CASSLAGTGGFGYGYTF.

This clonotype came up a few times. One end of the junction does not line up with germline, which may come from a read error. The chain recombines TRBV20-1 with TRBJ1-1, with unresolved D. The germline V gene has CDR1 DFQATT and CDR2 SNEGSKA (reference sequence). The CDR3 consists of 10 residues. The CDR3 reads CSASNIEAFF. The CDR3 nucleotides are TGCAGTGCTAGCAACATTGAAGCTTTCTTT.

This chain uses TRBV7-2 with TRBJ1-6; D might be TRBD1 (6 bases). Between the trimmed V and J ends, which lost 5 bases and 14 bases, there was a span of 22 bases. In germline, CDR1 is SGHTA, CDR2 FQGNSA. The CDR3 totals 15 residues. CDR3: CASSIPGQQSATLHF. The CDR3 nucleotides are TGTGCCAGCAGCATACCGGGACAACAGTCCGCCACCCTCCACTTT.

The rearrangement links TRBV7-9 to TRBJ1-2, with D possibly TRBD1 on 5 matching bases. Germline CDR1 and CDR2: SEHNR and FQNEAQ (reference sequence). The CDR3 runs 19 residues. The V end was cut by 4 bases, the J end by 3 bases, with 27 bases between. CDR3 nucleotides: TGTGCCAGCAGCTACCTCGGGCAGGGATCCATTAGGCTACACTATGGCTACACCTTC. It translates to CASSYLGQGSIRLHYGYTF.

This clonotype was seen a few times. This sequence may be a read error, since a much larger clone differs from it by one base. V gene TRBV6-1 combines with J gene TRBJ2-7; perhaps TRBD2 as D (7 bases). CDR1 and CDR2 from the germline V gene are MNHNS and SASEGT. The V end was cut by 1 base, the J end by 0 bases, with 10 bases between. The CDR3 runs 15 residues. CDR3 sequence reads: CASSEGGGSSYEQYF. The CDR3 region has the DNA TGTGCCAGCAGTGAAGGGGGGGGCAGCTCCTACGAGCAGTACTTC.

V is TRBV20-1 and J is TRBJ1-4; D is uncertain. The V gene lost 6 bases and the J gene lost 7 bases, with 12 bases spanning the gap. Germline V CDR1 and CDR2: DFQATT, SNEGSKA (reference sequence). This CDR3 has 12 amino acids. The CDR3 coding sequence is TGCAGTGCCCGGCGAGGGTCTGAAAAACTGTTTTTT. This gives the protein CSARRGSEKLFF.

This clonotype was detected many times. The V and J genes are TRBV6-4 and TRBJ2-3; 7 bases line up with TRBD1. The CDR3 length is 13 residues. The germline V gene has CDR1 MRHNA and CDR2 SNTAGT. With V trimmed by 2 bases and J by 6 bases, 2 bases remained unmatched. The CDR3 DNA is TGTGCCAGCAGTGACAGGGGGCAGGATACGCAGTATTTT. Residues: CASSDRGQDTQYF.

The genes are TRBV15 and TRBJ1-1; TRBD1 agrees at 8 bases. This CDR3 contains 15 residues. Per germline, CDR1 LNHNV and CDR2 YYDKDF (reference sequence). The ends lost 3 bases at V and 1 base at J; junction bases unmatched: 4. This CDR3 reads CATSSQGAGNTEAFF. The DNA for the CDR3 is TGTGCCACCAGCAGCCAGGGGGCAGGGAACACTGAAGCTTTCTTT.

The gene calls are TRBV5-1 and TRBJ2-2; D possibly corresponds to TRBD1 (5 bases). The V and J ends lost 0 bases and 4 bases respectively, with 13 bases between them. CDR1 and CDR2 from the germline V gene are SGHRS and YFSETQ. There are 16 residues in the CDR3. DNA for the CDR3: TGCGCCAGCAGCTTGGCCAGGGCCGTAAGCACCGGGGAGCTGTTTTTT. The encoded protein is CASSLARAVSTGELFF.